This passage covers 20 T cell receptor beta chains from one sample sequenced in a study of TIL therapy for anti-PD-1-resistant metastatic lung cancer. The libraries were made with immunoSEQ v3. The method was immunoSEQ multiplex PCR; TCRdb's version includes in-frame clones alone and lacks a portion of them. Of some 20,000 clones in the sample, about 79% are singletons; the top ten hold 6% to 9.5%. Time point meaning: pre-treatment sample, taken before nivolumab and TIL therapy. The sample was blood, taken at baseline. The receptor source for this set is a person aged 25-85 years with non-small cell lung cancer.

CDR3 protein: CASSLGGGGYNEQFF. The CDR3 bases are TGCGCCAGCAGCTTGGGCGGGGGAGGCTACAATGAGCAGTTCTTC. The rearrangement joins TRBV4-1 to TRBJ2-1, with TRBD2 matching over 7 bases. This CDR3 spans 15 amino acids. CDR1 and CDR2 (germline): MGHRA, YSYEKL. Trimming took 5 bases from V and 3 from J; bases not matched to a gene: 7.

This clone rates as large (0.1 to 1%). CDR3: CASRRGLDEKLFF. The CDR3 DNA reads TGTGCCAGCAGAAGAGGGTTGGATGAAAAACTGTTTTTT. The chain joins TRBV2 to TRBJ1-4; no clear D gene. V lost 6 bases, J lost 6 bases, and 11 bases lay in between. The CDR3 loop spans 13 amino acids. Germline values: CDR1 SNHLY, CDR2 FYNNEI.

V usage is TRBV4-2 and J usage is TRBJ2-5; TRBD1 is a possible D gene (5 bases). This CDR3 is built from 15 residues. In germline, CDR1 is LGHNA, CDR2 YNFKEQ. V was trimmed by 3 bases and J by 5 bases, leaving 16 bases between them. The DNA for the CDR3 is TGTGCCAGCAGCCAGACCAGGGCCCTCGGCGAGACCCAGTACTTC. This encodes CASSQTRALGETQYF.

The chain has TRBV27 and TRBJ2-3; D remains unclear. Germline CDR1 reads MNHEY; CDR2 reads SMNVEV (reference sequence). The V end was cut by 6 bases, the J end by 2 bases, with 9 bases between. The CDR3 has 13 residues. CDR3 region: CASRRRNTDTQYF. The DNA of the CDR3 is TGTGCCAGCAGGAGACGGAACACAGATACGCAGTATTTT.

This chain links TRBV4-3 with TRBJ1-2; TRBD1 might be the D (6 bases). This CDR3 is 15 amino acids long. The germline CDR1 and CDR2 sequences are LGHNA and YSLEER. Trimming took 1 base from V and 4 from J, leaving 13 bases between them. CDR3 amino acids: CASSQATGGVYGYTF. The CDR3 region has the DNA TGCGCCAGCAGCCAAGCGACGGGGGGCGTCTATGGCTACACCTTC.

The rearrangement uses TRBV19 and TRBJ2-6; no definite D call. V lost 0 bases to trimming and J lost 0 bases, with 3 bases between them. This CDR3 is built from 15 residues. Germline CDR1 LNHDA, CDR2 SQIVND (reference sequence). CDR3 nucleotide sequence: TGTGCCAGTAGTATAGAAGCCTCTGGGGCCAACGTCCTGACTTTC. Translation gives CASSIEASGANVLTF. The whole variable domain, remainder taken from reference TRBV19 and TRBJ2-6, is DGGITQSPKYLFRKEGQNVTLSCEQNLNHDAMYWYRQDPGQGLRLIYYSQIVNDFQKGDIAEGYSVSREKKESFPLTVTSAQKNPTAFYLCASSIEASGANVLTFGAGSRLTVL.

The genes are TRBV24-1 and TRBJ2-3; TRBD2 matches 10 bases. The CDR3 has 15 amino acids. Unmatched junction bases numbered 7, after V lost 4 bases and J lost 7 bases. CDR1 KGHDR and CDR2 SFDVKD come from the germline V gene. CDR3 in DNA: TGTGCCACCAGTGACTCCAGCGGGAGGGTAAATACGCAGTATTTT. Protein sequence: CATSDSSGRVNTQYF.

The chain combines TRBV11-2 with TRBJ1-1, with TRBD1 matching over 7 bases. This CDR3 contains 14 residues. Germline CDR1 and CDR2: SGHAT and FQNNGV. V shed 4 bases and J 5 bases; nucleotides not matched to a gene: 7. Here the CDR3 DNA reads TGTGCCAGCAGCTCATGGACAGGCGGTACTGAAGCTTTCTTT. Encoded protein: CASSSWTGGTEAFF. Together with reference TRBV11-2 and TRBJ1-1, the CDR3 gives the full variable domain: EAGVAQSPRYKIIEKRQSVAFWCNPISGHATLYWYQQILGQGPKLLIQFQNNGVVDDSQLPKDRFSAERLKGVDSTLKIQPAKLEDSAVYLCASSSWTGGTEAFFGQGTRLTVV.

The gene calls are TRBV7-9 and TRBJ2-5; 9 nucleotides match TRBD2. The CDR3 runs 14 residues. V was pared by 1 base and J by 5 bases, with 2 bases of the junction left unmatched. Germline CDR1 reads SEHNR; CDR2 reads FQNEAQ (reference sequence). The CDR3 nucleotides read TGTGCCAGCAGCTTAGTTGCGGGAGGGGAGACCCAGTACTTC. It specifies CASSLVAGGETQYF.

This chain links TRBV2 with TRBJ1-2; D unresolved. Trimming cost V 5 bases and J 5 bases, with 12 bases left between them. The CDR3 length is 13 residues. Germline assignment: CDR1 SNHLY and CDR2 FYNNEI. The CDR3 DNA reads as TGTGCCAGCAGTTTGGCAGCAGGATATGGCTACACCTTC. Its protein is CASSLAAGYGYTF.

The rearrangement uses TRBV7-2 and TRBJ2-3; tentatively, D is TRBD2 (6 bases). CDR1 and CDR2 from the germline V gene are SGHTA and FQGNSA. V lost 3 bases and J 2 bases, leaving 9 bases between the germline ends. CDR3 size: 14 residues. The CDR3 coding sequence is TGTGCCAGCAGCTTTGGACTATCCACAGATACGCAGTATTTT. This codes for CASSFGLSTDTQYF.

The J gene is TRBJ1-1, the V gene TRBV9; the D gene is possibly TRBD1 (5 bases). CDR1 and CDR2 from the germline V gene are SGDLS and YYNGEE. V was cut by 0 bases and J by 4 bases, with 10 bases left in between. This CDR3 comprises 14 residues. CDR3 protein: CASSVVGGGTEAFF. CDR3 nucleotide sequence: TGTGCCAGCAGCGTAGTTGGGGGAGGCACTGAAGCTTTCTTT.

This sequence joins TRBV5-1 and TRBJ1-1; D ambiguous. Per germline, CDR1 SGHRS and CDR2 YFSETQ. V lost 4 bases and J lost 6, with 16 bases in between. CDR3 length: 14 residues. CDR3 protein: CASSMGGETPEAFF. Written as DNA, the CDR3 is TGCGCCAGCAGCATGGGTGGGGAAACCCCTGAAGCTTTCTTT.

The chain couples TRBV27 to TRBJ1-1, with D possibly being TRBD1 (5 bases). This CDR3 has 11 residues. The germline gives CDR1 MNHEY, CDR2 SMNVEV (reference sequence). V was shortened by 3 bases and J by 11 bases, with 10 bases between the two germline ends. The DNA for the CDR3 is TGTGCCAGCAGTTTCTCAGGGAAGGCTTTCTTT. Amino acid sequence: CASSFSGKAFF.

This clone occurred a few times. The chain recombines TRBV2 with TRBJ2-3; D is possibly TRBD2 (7 bases). The CDR3 loop spans 15 amino acids. The germline V gene encodes CDR1 SNHLY and CDR2 FYNNEI. V was clipped by 6 bases and J by 1 base, with 14 bases between them. The CDR3 DNA is TGTGCCAGCAGACTAAGGGGGGGTGGCACAGATACGCAGTATTTT. It specifies CASRLRGGGTDTQYF. Combining the CDR3 with reference TRBV2 and TRBJ2-3 gives the whole variable domain EPEVTQTPSHQVTQMGQEVILRCVPISNHLYFYWYRQILGQKVEFLVSFYNNEISEKSEIFDDQFSVERPDGSNFTLKIRSTKLEDSAMYFCASRLRGGGTDTQYFGPGTRLTVL.

The chain has TRBV15 and TRBJ2-1; 7 bases agree with TRBD2. The J segment lost 4 bases and the V segment lost 2 bases, leaving 11 bases of the junction unmatched. The CDR3 runs 17 residues. Germline V lookup: CDR1 LNHNV, CDR2 YYDKDF (reference sequence). Written as DNA, the CDR3 is TGTGCCACCAGCAGAAATCCCTCGCTAGCGGCTTACAATGAGCAGTTCTTC. It codes for CATSRNPSLAAYNEQFF.

The chain uses TRBV13 and TRBJ1-2, with TRBD1 matching 12 bases. The CDR3 runs 17 residues. From germline, CDR1 is PRHDT and CDR2 FYEKMQ (reference sequence). J was trimmed by 4 bases and V by 2 bases; bases with no gene match: 8. The CDR3, as DNA: TGTGCCAGCAGCTTACGGAGAGGGACAGGGGGCAGCTATGGCTACACCTTC. It encodes CASSLRRGTGGSYGYTF.

J is TRBJ2-1 and V is TRBV24-1; 7 bases line up with TRBD2. CDR3 length: 17 residues. V lost 3 bases and J lost 8; bases outside the gene matches: 15. Germline values: CDR1 KGHDR, CDR2 SFDVKD. CDR3: CATSDPTGGRFQDEQFF. CDR3 nucleotide sequence: TGTGCCACCAGTGATCCTACCGGCGGGAGATTTCAGGATGAGCAGTTCTTC.

The gene calls are TRBV30 and TRBJ1-3; D gene unclear. Germline values: CDR1 GTSNPN, CDR2 SVGIG (reference sequence). The V end was cut by 2 bases, the J end by 1 base, with 9 bases between. This CDR3 comprises 14 residues. The CDR3 spells CAWSPTGSGNTIYF. The DNA for the CDR3 is TGTGCCTGGAGTCCCACGGGTTCTGGAAACACCATATATTTT. Full variable domain (missing parts from reference TRBV30 and TRBJ1-3): SQTIHQWPATLVQPVGSPLSLECTVEGTSNPNLYWYRQAAGRGLQLLFYSVGIGQISSEVPQNLSASRPQDRQFILSSKKLLLSDSGFYLCAWSPTGSGNTIYFGEGSWLTVV.

The V gene is TRBV5-4, the J gene TRBJ2-1; D is tentatively TRBD1 or TRBD2 (5 bases each). The length of the CDR3 is 12 residues. V was trimmed by 7 bases and J by 10 bases, leaving 15 bases between them. Germline assignment: CDR1 SGHNT and CDR2 YYREEE (reference sequence). DNA of the CDR3: TGTGCCAGCCGGAGGACCTCAGGGGAGCAGTTCTTC. Protein: CASRRTSGEQFF.